This entry describes one T cell receptor (beta chain). Antigen specificity is unknown. These data originate in a study of T cell responses to AZD1222 COVID-19 vaccine. Method: immunoSEQ multiplex PCR; TCRdb's copy keeps in-frame clones and lacks some. The sample shows some 200,000 clones, roughly 92% of them seen only once. Overall study results and limits: Reportedly, close to half of spike-specific TCRs are directed against unmutated variant regions. Clonal diversity may have been underestimated, and the donors were mostly white British, with more females than males.

Germline V CDR1 and CDR2: SGHTA, FQGNSA. Trimming took off 1 base at V and 3 bases at J, with 7 bases between the two ends. The CDR3 runs to 13 residues. The sequences come from peripheral blood, collected 28 days after the second AZD1222 dose. This clonotype was sampled from an adult who received the AZD1222 COVID-19 vaccine. The chain has TRBV7-2 and TRBJ2-7; no reliable D call. In DNA, the CDR3 is TGTGCCAGCAGCTTAGATTACGGCTACGAGCAGTACTTC. Residues: CASSLDYGYEQYF.